Listed below are T cell receptor beta chains from one sample, sequenced in a study of cytomegalovirus exposure and HLA in healthy donors. Sequencing was performed with immunoSEQ multiplex PCR; in TCRdb, only in-frame clones are kept and a portion is missing. The sample gives fewer than 110,000 clones, under 85% of which show up once; 1.5% to 2% is in the top ten. The material sequenced was PBMCs. The receptor source for this set is a woman aged 40 to 55 in good health and CMV-seronegative. CDR3s include the opening cysteine and the closing phenylalanine or tryptophan. A D gene is named only where the DNA matches it firmly. For some rows the clone size is stated as once, few or many, or as a class when expanded; others skip it.

d_gene: NA
len: 14
j_gene: TRBJ1-3
v_gene: TRBV11-3
abundance: few
CDR3aa: CASSLGGPGNTIYF
CDR3nt: TGTGCCAGCAGCTTAGGTGGGCCTGGAAACACCATATATTTT

d_gene: NA
len: 17
j_gene: TRBJ2-5
v_gene: TRBV5-6
abundance: few
CDR3aa: CASSSWATASSQETQYF
CDR3nt: TGTGCCAGCAGTTCCTGGGCCACAGCTAGCAGCCAAGAGACCCAGTACTTC

d_gene: NA
len: 17
j_gene: TRBJ2-2
v_gene: TRBV7-2
abundance: NA
CDR3aa: CASSPTPRGSLTGELFF
CDR3nt: TGTGCCAGCAGCCCAACCCCAAGGGGGTCTCTAACCGGGGAGCTGTTTTTT

d_gene: NA
len: 14
j_gene: TRBJ1-3
v_gene: TRBV7-9
abundance: NA
CDR3aa: CASSFLFLGNTIYF
CDR3nt: TGTGCCAGCAGCTTCTTGTTCCTAGGAAACACCATATATTTT

d_gene: NA
len: 14
j_gene: TRBJ2-6
v_gene: TRBV7-9
abundance: NA
CDR3aa: CASSLGSRENVLTF
CDR3nt: TGTGCCAGCAGCTTAGGCTCCCGGGAGAACGTCCTGACTTTC

d_gene: NA
len: 14
j_gene: TRBJ2-2
v_gene: TRBV30
abundance: NA
CDR3aa: CAFGLYTVTGELFF
CDR3nt: TGTGCCTTTGGACTTTATACGGTTACCGGGGAGCTGTTTTTT

d_gene: TRBD1
len: 16
j_gene: TRBJ1-2
v_gene: TRBV27
abundance: NA
CDR3aa: CASRPHGQGENYGYTF
CDR3nt: TGTGCCAGCAGGCCACACGGACAGGGTGAGAACTATGGCTACACCTTC

d_gene: NA
len: 15
j_gene: TRBJ2-3
v_gene: TRBV5-1
abundance: NA
CDR3aa: CASSFSSPGTDTQYF
CDR3nt: TGCGCCAGCAGCTTTAGCTCTCCCGGCACAGATACGCAGTATTTT

d_gene: NA
len: 15
j_gene: TRBJ1-5
v_gene: TRBV6-5
abundance: few
CDR3aa: CASSVDTSFNQPQHF
CDR3nt: TGTGCCAGCAGCGTGGACACAAGTTTTAATCAGCCCCAGCATTTT

d_gene: NA
len: 17
j_gene: TRBJ2-1
v_gene: TRBV28
abundance: NA
CDR3aa: CASSFMGDGTPYNEQFF
CDR3nt: TGTGCCAGCAGTTTTATGGGGGACGGGACACCTTACAATGAGCAGTTCTTC

d_gene: TRBD2
len: 16
j_gene: TRBJ2-3
v_gene: TRBV7-3
abundance: NA
CDR3aa: CASSRRASGRTDTQYF
CDR3nt: TGTGCCAGCAGCCGGCGGGCTAGCGGGAGAACAGATACGCAGTATTTT

d_gene: NA
len: 14
j_gene: TRBJ2-7
v_gene: TRBV25-1
abundance: NA
CDR3aa: CASSVGTLAYEQYF
CDR3nt: TGTGCCAGCAGTGTCGGGACTTTAGCCTACGAGCAGTACTTC

d_gene: TRBD2
len: 17
j_gene: TRBJ2-7
v_gene: TRBV7-3
abundance: NA
CDR3aa: CASSRTSGTERGYEQYF
CDR3nt: TGTGCCAGCAGCCGGACTAGCGGGACCGAGAGAGGGTACGAGCAGTACTTC

d_gene: TRBD1
len: 15
j_gene: TRBJ1-1
v_gene: TRBV28
abundance: NA
CDR3aa: CASSGQGIGNTEAFF
CDR3nt: TGTGCCAGCAGCGGACAGGGGATCGGGAACACTGAAGCTTTCTTT

d_gene: NA
len: 13
j_gene: TRBJ2-5
v_gene: TRBV7-2
abundance: few
CDR3aa: CASSLPVQETQYF
CDR3nt: TGTGCCAGCAGCTTACCAGTCCAAGAGACCCAGTACTTC

d_gene: NA
len: 18
j_gene: TRBJ2-1
v_gene: TRBV9
abundance: NA
CDR3aa: CASSVEGEVGRGYNEQFF
CDR3nt: TGTGCCAGCAGCGTAGAGGGGGAAGTTGGGCGCGGGTACAATGAGCAGTTCTTC

d_gene: NA
len: 13
j_gene: TRBJ1-2
v_gene: TRBV6-1
abundance: NA
CDR3aa: CATKVGPNYGYTF
CDR3nt: TGTGCCACCAAGGTTGGGCCTAACTATGGCTACACCTTC

d_gene: TRBD2
len: 18
j_gene: TRBJ2-2
v_gene: TRBV7-9
abundance: NA
CDR3aa: CASSLSLPGGLNTGELFF
CDR3nt: TGTGCCAGCAGCTTAAGCCTTCCGGGGGGGTTGAACACCGGGGAGCTGTTTTTT

d_gene: TRBD2
len: 17
j_gene: TRBJ2-5
v_gene: TRBV5-1
abundance: NA
CDR3aa: CASSLGGSGSAGETQYF
CDR3nt: TGCGCCAGCAGCTTGGGGGGTAGCGGGAGTGCCGGAGAGACCCAGTACTTC

d_gene: NA
len: 14
j_gene: TRBJ2-1
v_gene: TRBV27
abundance: NA
CDR3aa: CASSSGVPYNEQFF
CDR3nt: TGTGCCAGCAGTTCGGGGGTGCCCTACAATGAGCAGTTCTTC

d_gene: NA
len: 13
j_gene: TRBJ1-5
v_gene: TRBV19
abundance: NA
CDR3aa: CASTYRANQPQHF
CDR3nt: TGTGCCAGTACATACAGAGCCAATCAGCCCCAGCATTTT

d_gene: TRBD1
len: 16
j_gene: TRBJ2-3
v_gene: TRBV5-1
abundance: NA
CDR3aa: CASSPGDRAGTDTQYF
CDR3nt: TGCGCCAGCAGCCCCGGGGACAGGGCAGGGACAGATACGCAGTATTTT

d_gene: NA
len: 15
j_gene: TRBJ2-5
v_gene: TRBV2
abundance: NA
CDR3aa: CASSVGSSPQETQYF
CDR3nt: TGTGCCAGCAGTGTGGGCTCCTCTCCCCAAGAGACCCAGTACTTC

d_gene: TRBD1
len: 16
j_gene: TRBJ1-4
v_gene: TRBV7-9
abundance: NA
CDR3aa: CASSSRNQGALEKLFF
CDR3nt: TGTGCCAGCAGCTCTCGGAACCAGGGGGCTTTGGAAAAACTGTTTTTT

d_gene: TRBD1
len: 14
j_gene: TRBJ1-1
v_gene: TRBV29-1
abundance: NA
CDR3aa: CSVSRDRGSTEAFF
CDR3nt: TGCAGCGTTTCGAGGGACAGGGGGTCCACTGAAGCTTTCTTT

d_gene: NA
len: 15
j_gene: TRBJ2-1
v_gene: TRBV19
abundance: NA
CDR3aa: CASTKTRTGDNEQFF
CDR3nt: TGTGCCAGTACGAAAACCCGAACAGGAGACAATGAGCAGTTCTTC

d_gene: NA
len: 14
j_gene: TRBJ2-3
v_gene: TRBV6-5
abundance: NA
CDR3aa: CASGRGSSTDTQYF
CDR3nt: TGTGCCAGCGGGCGGGGATCTAGCACAGATACGCAGTATTTT

d_gene: TRBD1
len: 18
j_gene: TRBJ1-3
v_gene: TRBV11-3
abundance: NA
CDR3aa: CASSSKGDRDRSGNTIYF
CDR3nt: TGTGCCAGCAGCTCCAAGGGGGACAGGGATCGATCTGGAAACACCATATATTTT

d_gene: TRBD2
len: 16
j_gene: TRBJ2-7
v_gene: TRBV28
abundance: NA
CDR3aa: CASSEVGGAGVYEQYF
CDR3nt: TGTGCCAGCAGCGAGGTCGGGGGAGCGGGAGTGTATGAGCAGTACTTC

d_gene: NA
len: 14
j_gene: TRBJ1-1
v_gene: TRBV6-5
abundance: NA
CDR3aa: CASRPTGGDLAAFF
CDR3nt: TGTGCCAGCAGGCCGACAGGTGGCGATCTGGCTGCTTTCTTT

d_gene: TRBD1
len: 15
j_gene: TRBJ2-3
v_gene: TRBV28
abundance: NA
CDR3aa: CASSKGQGASDTQYF
CDR3nt: TGTGCCAGCAGTAAGGGACAGGGGGCGTCAGATACGCAGTATTTT

d_gene: TRBD1
len: 14
j_gene: TRBJ1-4
v_gene: TRBV27
abundance: NA
CDR3aa: CASSLQGFDEKLFF
CDR3nt: TGTGCCAGCAGCTTACAGGGGTTTGATGAAAAACTGTTTTTT

d_gene: TRBD1
len: 14
j_gene: TRBJ1-4
v_gene: TRBV7-9
abundance: NA
CDR3aa: CASSLDTHRGKLFF
CDR3nt: TGTGCCAGCAGCTTAGATACCCACAGGGGAAAACTGTTTTTT

d_gene: NA
len: 14
j_gene: TRBJ1-5
v_gene: TRBV18
abundance: NA
CDR3aa: CASTQSYSNQPQHF
CDR3nt: TGTGCCAGCACCCAGTCTTATAGCAATCAGCCCCAGCATTTT

d_gene: NA
len: 14
j_gene: TRBJ2-3
v_gene: TRBV7-8
abundance: NA
CDR3aa: CASIFPPSTDTQYF
CDR3nt: TGTGCCAGCATCTTCCCCCCGAGCACAGATACGCAGTATTTT

d_gene: TRBD2
len: 14
j_gene: TRBJ2-1
v_gene: TRBV29-1
abundance: few
CDR3aa: CSVEGGRARYEQFF
CDR3nt: TGCAGCGTTGAGGGCGGGAGGGCCAGGTATGAGCAGTTCTTC

d_gene: NA
len: 15
j_gene: TRBJ2-5
v_gene: TRBV11-2
abundance: NA
CDR3aa: CANSHRAAGQETQYF
CDR3nt: TGTGCCAACAGCCACAGGGCTGCGGGCCAAGAGACCCAGTACTTC

d_gene: NA
len: 13
j_gene: TRBJ2-7
v_gene: TRBV19
abundance: once
CDR3aa: CASSGALPYEQYF
CDR3nt: TGTGCCAGTAGTGGGGCTCTCCCCTACGAGCAGTACTTC

d_gene: TRBD1
len: 14
j_gene: TRBJ1-5
v_gene: TRBV28
abundance: NA
CDR3aa: CASSRTGGFQPQHF
CDR3nt: TGTGCCAGCAGTCGGACAGGGGGCTTTCAGCCCCAGCATTTT

d_gene: TRBD1
len: 16
j_gene: TRBJ2-3
v_gene: TRBV29-1
abundance: NA
CDR3aa: CSVPAPGTGKKYTQYF
CDR3nt: TGCAGCGTTCCAGCCCCCGGGACAGGGAAAAAATATACGCAGTATTTT

d_gene: TRBD2
len: 15
j_gene: TRBJ2-3
v_gene: TRBV6-5
abundance: NA
CDR3aa: CASRKLAGGEDTQYF
CDR3nt: TGTGCCAGCAGGAAACTAGCGGGAGGGGAGGATACGCAGTATTTT

d_gene: NA
len: 16
j_gene: TRBJ1-5
v_gene: TRBV5-5
abundance: few
CDR3aa: CASSLVEGIDNQPQHF
CDR3nt: TGTGCCAGCAGCTTGGTGGAGGGTATCGACAATCAGCCCCAGCATTTT

d_gene: TRBD2
len: 17
j_gene: TRBJ2-1
v_gene: TRBV4-3
abundance: NA
CDR3aa: CASSQEGRGGEDNEQFF
CDR3nt: TGCGCCAGCAGCCAAGAAGGGCGCGGGGGGGAGGACAATGAGCAGTTCTTC

d_gene: TRBD2
len: 14
j_gene: TRBJ2-5
v_gene: TRBV15
abundance: NA
CDR3aa: CATSRGLGGETQYF
CDR3nt: TGTGCCACCAGCAGAGGTCTGGGAGGGGAGACCCAGTACTTC

d_gene: NA
len: 17
j_gene: TRBJ2-7
v_gene: TRBV27
abundance: NA
CDR3aa: CASSSRGSGFFLYEQYF
CDR3nt: TGTGCCAGCAGTTCCCGTGGGAGCGGGTTCTTTTTGTACGAGCAGTACTTC

d_gene: TRBD2
len: 16
j_gene: TRBJ2-1
v_gene: TRBV10-3
abundance: once
CDR3aa: CAISDPGRKGYNEQFF
CDR3nt: TGTGCCATCAGTGACCCCGGGAGGAAGGGCTACAATGAGCAGTTCTTC

d_gene: TRBD1
len: 14
j_gene: TRBJ2-7
v_gene: TRBV10-3
abundance: NA
CDR3aa: CAISRTGSSYEQYF
CDR3nt: TGTGCCATCAGCAGGACAGGGAGCTCCTACGAGCAGTACTTC

d_gene: TRBD2
len: 16
j_gene: TRBJ2-1
v_gene: TRBV2
abundance: NA
CDR3aa: CASSGGGTSAYNEQFF
CDR3nt: TGTGCCAGCAGTGGAGGGGGGACTAGCGCCTACAATGAGCAGTTCTTC

d_gene: TRBD2
len: 16
j_gene: TRBJ2-1
v_gene: TRBV28
abundance: NA
CDR3aa: CASSAILVAGVGEQFF
CDR3nt: TGTGCCAGCAGTGCTATCCTGGTAGCGGGAGTTGGTGAGCAGTTCTTC

d_gene: NA
len: 15
j_gene: TRBJ1-2
v_gene: TRBV19
abundance: NA
CDR3aa: CASSRGQSANYGYTF
CDR3nt: TGTGCCAGTAGTAGAGGACAGTCAGCTAACTATGGCTACACCTTC